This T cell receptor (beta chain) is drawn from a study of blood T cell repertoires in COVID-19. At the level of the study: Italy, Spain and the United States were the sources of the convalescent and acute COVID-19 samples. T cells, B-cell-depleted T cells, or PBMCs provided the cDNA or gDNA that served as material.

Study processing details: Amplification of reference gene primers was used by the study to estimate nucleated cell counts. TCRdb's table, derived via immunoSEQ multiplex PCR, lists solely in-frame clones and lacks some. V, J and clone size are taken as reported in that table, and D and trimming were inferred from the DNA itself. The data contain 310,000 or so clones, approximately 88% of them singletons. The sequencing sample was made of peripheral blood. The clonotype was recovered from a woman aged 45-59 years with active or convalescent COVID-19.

CDR3 loop: CASSLGISGPSYEQYF. CDR3 DNA: TGTGCCAGCAGTTTAGGTATTAGCGGGCCTTCCTACGAGCAGTACTTC. This rearrangement joins TRBV27 to TRBJ2-7; TRBD2 matches at 7 bases. CDR3 size: 16 residues. The germline gives CDR1 MNHEY, CDR2 SMNVEV (reference sequence). After removal of 2 bases from V and 1 base from J, the junction contained 8 bases not matched to a gene.